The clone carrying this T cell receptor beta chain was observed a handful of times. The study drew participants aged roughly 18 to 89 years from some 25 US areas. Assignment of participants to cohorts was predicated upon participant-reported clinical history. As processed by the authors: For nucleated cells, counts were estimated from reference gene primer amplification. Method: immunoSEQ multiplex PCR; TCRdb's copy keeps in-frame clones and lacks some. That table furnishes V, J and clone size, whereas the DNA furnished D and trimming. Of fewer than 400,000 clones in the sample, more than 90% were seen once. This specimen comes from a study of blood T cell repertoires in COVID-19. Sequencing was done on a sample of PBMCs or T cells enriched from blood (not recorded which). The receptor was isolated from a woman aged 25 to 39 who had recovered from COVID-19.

The CDR3 nucleotides read TGTGCCAGCAGCCCCCCGGGACAGGGAAAAACCGGGGAGCTGTTTTTT. It translates to CASSPPGQGKTGELFF. This rearrangement joins TRBV7-2 to TRBJ2-2; 9 bases line up with TRBD1. The V and J ends lost 5 bases and 5 bases, in that order; junction bases with no gene match: 9. This CDR3 has 16 amino acids. Germline V gives CDR1 SGHTA, CDR2 FQGNSA.